These T cell receptor beta chains were read from a single sample in a study of T cells in pancreatic ductal adenocarcinoma. TCRdb's table, derived via immunoSEQ multiplex PCR, lists solely in-frame clones and lacks some. Of 30,000 or so clones in the sample, roughly 92% were seen once. The sample comprised PBMCs. These receptors were taken from a human donor with pancreatic ductal adenocarcinoma. Each CDR3 is given with its conserved first and last residue. The D gene is left open where the match is weak. For some rows the clone size is stated as once, few or many, or as a class when expanded; others skip it.

d_call: TRBD1
v_call: TRBV5-5
j_call: TRBJ1-1
clone_size: .
cdr3_aa: CASSLTGGTSLEAFF
cdr3_nt: TGTGCCAGCAGCTTGACAGGGGGTACGAGTCTTGAAGCTTTCTTT

d_call: .
v_call: TRBV4-2
j_call: TRBJ1-3
clone_size: .
cdr3_aa: CASSLPGGSGNTIYF
cdr3_nt: TGTGCCAGCAGCCTCCCCGGGGGATCTGGAAACACCATATATTTT

d_call: .
v_call: TRBV6-1
j_call: TRBJ1-1
clone_size: .
cdr3_aa: CASSDRGWNTEAFF
cdr3_nt: TGTGCCAGCAGTGACAGGGGATGGAACACTGAAGCTTTCTTT

d_call: TRBD1
v_call: TRBV7-8
j_call: TRBJ2-1
clone_size: .
cdr3_aa: CASRPWDREIRQFF
cdr3_nt: TGTGCCAGCAGACCATGGGACAGGGAAATTAGGCAGTTCTTC

d_call: .
v_call: TRBV19
j_call: TRBJ2-1
clone_size: .
cdr3_aa: CASHPQSSYNEQFF
cdr3_nt: TGTGCCAGTCATCCCCAGAGCTCCTACAATGAGCAGTTCTTC

d_call: TRBD2
v_call: TRBV4-3
j_call: TRBJ2-7
clone_size: .
cdr3_aa: CASSQGLSSGGGYEQYF
cdr3_nt: TGCGCCAGCAGCCAAGGTCTTTCTAGCGGGGGAGGCTACGAGCAGTACTTC

d_call: TRBD2
v_call: TRBV9
j_call: TRBJ2-7
clone_size: .
cdr3_aa: CASSVGTSRMGLEQYF
cdr3_nt: TGTGCCAGCAGCGTAGGGACTAGTAGAATGGGCCTCGAGCAGTACTTC

d_call: .
v_call: TRBV27
j_call: TRBJ2-7
clone_size: .
cdr3_aa: CASSQTPGKQYF
cdr3_nt: TGTGCCAGCAGCCAGACACCGGGGAAGCAGTACTTC

d_call: .
v_call: TRBV25-1
j_call: TRBJ1-2
clone_size: .
cdr3_aa: CASSEVGDGYTF
cdr3_nt: TGTGCCAGCAGTGAAGTTGGGGATGGCTACACCTTC

d_call: .
v_call: TRBV30
j_call: TRBJ2-1
clone_size: .
cdr3_aa: CAWSPYKREQFF
cdr3_nt: TGTGCCTGGAGTCCTTATAAGAGAGAGCAGTTCTTC

d_call: .
v_call: TRBV9
j_call: TRBJ2-1
clone_size: .
cdr3_aa: CASSFRLGPYNEQFF
cdr3_nt: TGTGCCAGCAGCTTCAGACTAGGACCCTACAATGAGCAGTTCTTC

d_call: TRBD2
v_call: TRBV18
j_call: TRBJ2-1
clone_size: .
cdr3_aa: CASSPEGGRANEQFF
cdr3_nt: TGTGCCAGCTCACCAGAGGGCGGGAGGGCCAATGAGCAGTTCTTC

d_call: TRBD1
v_call: TRBV25-1
j_call: TRBJ2-5
clone_size: .
cdr3_aa: CASSPSPGTGRETQYF
cdr3_nt: TGTGCCAGCAGTCCGAGTCCTGGGACAGGGAGAGAGACCCAGTACTTC

d_call: TRBD2
v_call: TRBV18
j_call: TRBJ2-5
clone_size: .
cdr3_aa: CASSPRAVGTTSGRETQYF
cdr3_nt: TGTGCCAGCTCACCACGGGCCGTGGGAACTACTAGCGGGAGAGAGACCCAGTACTTC

d_call: .
v_call: TRBV27
j_call: TRBJ2-5
clone_size: .
cdr3_aa: CASSLRSSAYQETQYF
cdr3_nt: TGTGCCAGCAGTTTAAGGTCTAGCGCGTACCAAGAGACCCAGTACTTC

d_call: TRBD2
v_call: TRBV11-3
j_call: TRBJ2-1
clone_size: .
cdr3_aa: CASSVGLAGWMNEQFF
cdr3_nt: TGTGCCAGCAGCGTTGGACTAGCTGGTTGGATGAATGAGCAGTTCTTC

d_call: TRBD1
v_call: TRBV7-8
j_call: TRBJ1-5
clone_size: .
cdr3_aa: CASSDFRQGRNQPQHF
cdr3_nt: TGTGCCAGCAGTGACTTCAGACAGGGTCGGAATCAGCCCCAGCATTTT

d_call: .
v_call: TRBV6-1
j_call: TRBJ1-1
clone_size: .
cdr3_aa: CASIILRSGTEAFF
cdr3_nt: TGTGCCAGCATAATACTGAGGTCTGGCACTGAAGCTTTCTTT

d_call: TRBD1
v_call: TRBV7-9
j_call: TRBJ1-2
clone_size: .
cdr3_aa: CASRFIQGRGYTF
cdr3_nt: TGTGCCAGCAGGTTTATACAGGGGCGTGGCTACACCTTC

d_call: .
v_call: TRBV2
j_call: TRBJ2-1
clone_size: .
cdr3_aa: CASRRGGSYNEQFF
cdr3_nt: TGTGCCAGCAGGAGAGGCGGCTCCTACAATGAGCAGTTCTTC

d_call: TRBD2
v_call: TRBV7-2
j_call: TRBJ2-3
clone_size: .
cdr3_aa: CASSFSGGPERTQYF
cdr3_nt: TGTGCCAGCAGCTTCTCGGGAGGGCCCGAGCGAACGCAGTATTTT

d_call: .
v_call: TRBV7-2
j_call: TRBJ1-3
clone_size: .
cdr3_aa: CASSPYSGNTIYF
cdr3_nt: TGTGCCAGCAGCCCCTACTCTGGAAACACCATATATTTT

d_call: TRBD1
v_call: TRBV9
j_call: TRBJ2-2
clone_size: .
cdr3_aa: CASSTVSGGQGALARTGELFF
cdr3_nt: TGTGCCAGCAGCACCGTTTCCGGGGGACAGGGGGCGTTAGCTAGAACCGGGGAGCTGTTTTTT

d_call: TRBD2
v_call: TRBV29-1
j_call: TRBJ2-5
clone_size: once
cdr3_aa: CSVLAGEETQYF
cdr3_nt: TGCAGCGTTTTAGCGGGAGAAGAGACCCAGTACTTC

d_call: .
v_call: TRBV5-6
j_call: TRBJ1-5
clone_size: .
cdr3_aa: CASSSFAGPQHF
cdr3_nt: TGTGCCAGCAGCTCATTTGCGGGGCCCCAGCATTTT